The 29 T cell receptor beta chains in this list originate from one sample, sequenced in a study of a mutant IDH1 vaccine in newly diagnosed glioma. Time point described: week 5, during vaccination. Topical imiquimod accompanied each vaccine dose, which consisted of 300 ug of mutant IDH1 20-mer peptide. The antigens of these receptors remain unknown. Libraries were prepared by immunoSEQ multiplex PCR; TCRdb keeps only in-frame clonotypes and omits some of them. The table records some 25,000 clones, about three quarters of them present only once. Sequencing used PBMCs, obtained from a glioma patient whose treatment included an IDH1 peptide vaccine. Receptor source: a man between 35 and 55 years old with glioma.

The chain joins TRBV6-5 to TRBJ2-7; D not certain. This CDR3 is built from 14 residues. The V end was cut by 5 bases, the J end by 0 bases, with 11 bases between. Germline values: CDR1 MNHEY, CDR2 SVGAGI. The CDR3 region has the DNA TGTGCCAGCAGTCTTCGACCGACCTCCTACGAGCAGTACGTC. Translating it yields CASSLRPTSYEQYV.

This chain uses TRBV10-3 with TRBJ1-3, with TRBD1 matching over 9 bases. Germline V gene data show CDR1 as ENHRY and CDR2 as SYGVKD. The CDR3 extends over 14 amino acids. With 7 bases clipped from V and 3 bases from J, the junction kept 4 bases outside the gene matches. As DNA, the CDR3 is TGTGCCATCAATCGACAGGGGGATGGAAACACCATATATTTT. Residues: CAINRQGDGNTIYF.

The rearrangement links TRBV29-1 to TRBJ1-2; the D gene is possibly TRBD1 (6 bases). CDR3 size: 10 residues. Germline V gene data show CDR1 as SQVTM and CDR2 as ANQGSEA. Deletions cut 3 bases from V and 12 bases from J, with 11 bases between. In DNA form, the CDR3 reads TGCAGCGTTGACCAGGGGTTGCACACCTTC. This sequence encodes CSVDQGLHTF.

The J gene is TRBJ2-2, the V gene TRBV5-4; a weak D match, TRBD2 (5 bases). The CDR3 consists of 13 residues. With 10 bases removed from V and 0 bases from J, the gap between germline ends came to 10 bases. Germline CDR1 SGHNT, CDR2 YYREEE (reference sequence). The CDR3 DNA follows: TGTGCCGTCGGGATGACGAACACCGGGGAGCTGTTTTTT. Its protein is CAVGMTNTGELFF.

The genes are TRBV11-3 and TRBJ2-7; a weak D match, TRBD2 (5 bases). V was clipped by 3 bases and J by 4 bases, with 10 bases between them. Germline V gene data show CDR1 as SGHNT and CDR2 as YENEEA. The CDR3 totals 13 residues. The CDR3 sequence is CASSFTDSYEQYV. In DNA, the CDR3 is TGTGCCAGCAGCTTCACGGACTCATACGAGCAGTACGTC.

The chain joins TRBV18 to TRBJ2-7, with 11 bases lining up with TRBD2. The germline V gene has CDR1 KGHSH and CDR2 LQKENI. This CDR3 has 14 amino acids. The trim removed 3 bases at V and 3 bases at J, leaving 1 base unmatched. DNA for the CDR3: TGTGCCAGCTCACCCGGGACTAGCGGCTACGAGCAGTACTTC. Its translation: CASSPGTSGYEQYF.

The chain has TRBV2 and TRBJ1-2, with TRBD1 matching over 7 bases. From germline, CDR1 is SNHLY and CDR2 FYNNEI. The CDR3 runs to 16 residues. J lost 2 bases, V lost 7 bases, and 13 bases had no gene match. CDR3 residues: CASKPPSRGINYGYTF. CDR3 DNA sequence: TGTGCCAGCAAGCCCCCGTCCAGGGGGATCAACTATGGCTACACCTTC.

This clone came up a few times. The chain combines TRBV2 with TRBJ1-1, with 8 positions matching TRBD1. The V gene end was trimmed by 7 bases and the J gene end by 4 bases; junction bases not matched to a gene: 11. Germline V gene lookup returns CDR1 SNHLY and CDR2 FYNNEI. The CDR3 sequence is 15 residues long. CDR3 DNA sequence: TGTGCCAGCATTGACAGGGGCGAATTGTCCACTGAAGCTTTCTTT. Protein product: CASIDRGELSTEAFF.

Only one count was recorded for this clone. V usage is TRBV19 and J usage is TRBJ1-6; no definite D call. The CDR3 length is 10 residues. Germline V gene data show CDR1 as LNHDA and CDR2 as SQIVND (reference sequence). V gave up 9 bases and J gave up 10 bases, with 7 bases separating them. The CDR3 bases are TGTGCCAGGAGAGGCTCACCCCTCCACTTT. It translates to CARRGSPLHF.

The chain employs TRBV5-8 and TRBJ1-1; 7 bases align to TRBD1. The CDR3 totals 18 residues. Germline V gives CDR1 SGHTS, CDR2 YDEGEE. Trimming took 0 bases from V and 0 from J; bases not matched to a gene: 11. CDR3 in amino acids: CASSLDASDRAMNTEAFF. Written as DNA, the CDR3 is TGTGCCAGCAGCTTGGACGCGTCTGACAGGGCCATGAACACTGAAGCTTTCTTT.

In this sample, this clone turned up a few times. The chain employs TRBV5-5 and TRBJ2-3; TRBD1 matches 8 bases. V was clipped by 4 bases and J by 6 bases; unmatched bases: 7. This CDR3 has 14 residues. Germline values: CDR1 SGHKS, CDR2 YYEKEE (reference sequence). The CDR3 protein is CASSGRTGTDTQYF. The CDR3 DNA reads TGTGCCAGCAGCGGTCGGACAGGGACGGATACGCAGTATTTT.

The chain combines TRBV19 with TRBJ2-1, with 9 bases aligning to TRBD2. After removal of 6 bases from V and 0 bases from J, the junction contained 12 bases not matched to a gene. The CDR3 has 18 amino acids. The germline V gene encodes CDR1 LNHDA and CDR2 SQIVND (reference sequence). In DNA form, the CDR3 reads TGTGCCAGTAGCCCAGACACTAGCGGGCCTTTCTCCTACAATGAGCAGTTCTTC. Translation gives CASSPDTSGPFSYNEQFF.

The chain links TRBV7-9 to TRBJ1-4, with 10 nucleotides matching TRBD1. The ends lost 3 bases at V and 8 bases at J; junction bases unmatched: 3. This CDR3 spans 14 amino acids. Germline-derived CDR1 and CDR2 are SEHNR and FQNEAQ (reference sequence). In DNA form, the CDR3 reads TGTGCCAGCAGCTTTGGACAGGGGGACGAAAAACTGTTTTTT. This encodes CASSFGQGDEKLFF.

The chain uses TRBV6-5 and TRBJ1-2; no firm D call. The ends were cut back, 7 bases at V and 5 bases at J, with 20 bases in the middle. Germline values: CDR1 MNHEY, CDR2 SVGAGI. CDR3 size: 15 residues. CDR3: CASTLGSAGVYGYTF. The CDR3 DNA sequence: TGTGCCAGCACCCTCGGGTCAGCTGGGGTTTATGGCTACACCTTC.

This chain joins TRBV29-1 and TRBJ1-4; no firm D call. The CDR3 consists of 14 residues. Germline CDR1 is SQVTM and CDR2 is ANQGSEA. Trimming cost V 1 base and J 7 bases, with 13 bases left between them. The DNA for the CDR3 is TGCAGCGTTGAAGCATCGGGCGTCGGTGAAAAACTGTTTTTT. Translating it yields CSVEASGVGEKLFF.

The chain links TRBV6-5 to TRBJ1-3; D might be TRBD1 (5 bases). The V and J ends lost 5 bases and 3 bases respectively, with 8 bases between them. This CDR3 contains 13 residues. Germline CDR1 and CDR2: MNHEY and SVGAGI. CDR3 in amino acids: CASSQGGGNTIYF. The CDR3 nucleotides are TGTGCCAGCAGTCAGGGTGGTGGAAACACCATATATTTT.

The chain links TRBV18 to TRBJ2-7; D is perhaps TRBD2 (6 bases). The V end was cut by 5 bases, the J end by 4 bases, with 12 bases between. This CDR3 spans 13 amino acids. Germline values: CDR1 KGHSH, CDR2 LQKENI. The CDR3 sequence is CASSTAAGYEQYV. As DNA, the CDR3 is TGTGCCAGCTCAACGGCGGCGGGATACGAGCAGTACGTC.

The chain has TRBV19 and TRBJ2-1; TRBD2 might be the D (5 bases). V lost 5 bases and J lost 3, with 26 bases in between. Germline values: CDR1 LNHDA, CDR2 SQIVND (reference sequence). This CDR3 is built from 19 residues. CDR3 amino acids: CASSSTFMSGFHSYNEQFF. In DNA, the CDR3 is TGTGCCAGTAGTTCCACCTTTATGTCGGGGTTCCATAGCTACAATGAGCAGTTCTTC.

The chain combines TRBV19 with TRBJ1-5; D not certain. The CDR3 spans 13 residues. V dropped 3 bases and J dropped 4 bases, with 7 bases sitting between them. Germline assignment: CDR1 LNHDA and CDR2 SQIVND (reference sequence). This chain's CDR3 is CASSMIPNQPQHF. The CDR3, as DNA: TGTGCCAGTAGTATGATACCAAATCAGCCCCAGCATTTT.

V gene TRBV5-4 combines with J gene TRBJ2-5, with TRBD1 identical over 9 bases. The CDR3 consists of 15 residues. Germline V CDR1 and CDR2: SGHNT, YYREEE (reference sequence). The ends lost 3 bases at V and 3 bases at J; junction bases unmatched: 6. The CDR3: CASSYRDRAEETQYF. The CDR3 nucleotides are TGTGCCAGCAGCTACCGGGACAGGGCCGAAGAGACCCAGTACTTC.

This rearrangement joins TRBV19 to TRBJ1-2; TRBD1 matches at 8 bases. V shed 5 bases, J shed 4 bases, and the junction held 6 bases outside the gene matches. The CDR3 consists of 14 residues. Germline V gene lookup returns CDR1 LNHDA and CDR2 SQIVND (reference sequence). CDR3 DNA: TGTGCCAGTAGTCTCGACAGGGGCAGCTATGGCTACACCTTC. Its protein is CASSLDRGSYGYTF.

The chain has TRBV4-3 and TRBJ2-3; 7 bases align to TRBD1. V lost 4 bases to trimming and J lost 1 base; unmatched junction nucleotides: 5. CDR1 is LGHNA and CDR2 is YSLEER in the germline V gene. This CDR3 contains 15 residues. CDR3 sequence (DNA): TGCGCCAGCAGCCTACGACAGGGTCGCACAGATACGCAGTATTTT. The encoded protein is CASSLRQGRTDTQYF.

The chain combines TRBV7-6 with TRBJ1-3; 7 bases are a match to TRBD1. This CDR3 has 15 residues. The V segment lost 5 bases and the J segment 3 bases; nucleotides outside the gene matches: 7. Germline CDR1 and CDR2: SGHVS and FNYEAQ. As DNA, the CDR3 is TGTGCCAGCAGCCAAGGGCAGGGGGATGGAAACACCATATATTTT. Translating gives CASSQGQGDGNTIYF.

This clone was counted only a few times. The chain has TRBV7-9 and TRBJ2-5; no clear D gene. Germline assignment: CDR1 SEHNR and CDR2 FQNEAQ (reference sequence). Trimming removed 5 bases at V and 4 bases at J, with 20 bases between. The CDR3 runs to 16 residues. CDR3 in DNA: TGTGCCAGCAGCCCGACCTCGTGGGGTTTAGGAGAGACCCAGTACTTC. Residues: CASSPTSWGLGETQYF.

V and J are TRBV4-1 and TRBJ1-1; D is uncertain. The germline CDR1 and CDR2 sequences are MGHRA and YSYEKL. Trimming removed 4 bases from V and 0 bases from J, with 9 bases in between. The length of the CDR3 is 14 residues. For the CDR3, the DNA is TGCGCCAGCAGCCCACGAGGGATGAACACTGAAGCTTTCTTT. Its protein product is CASSPRGMNTEAFF.

The chain joins TRBV15 to TRBJ1-2; tentative D call: TRBD1 (5 bases). The CDR3 runs 15 residues. The V end was cut by 5 bases, the J end by 0 bases, with 13 bases between. Germline CDR1 is LNHNV and CDR2 is YYDKDF (reference sequence). CDR3 coding DNA: TGTGCCACCAGCCTAGAGAGGGGTGCTAACTATGGCTACACCTTC. As protein: CATSLERGANYGYTF. The full variable domain, in which reference TRBV15 and TRBJ1-2 provide the parts outside the CDR3, is DAMVIQNPRYQVTQFGKPVTLSCSQTLNHNVMYWYQQKSSQAPKLLFHYYDKDFNNEADTPDNFQSRRPNTSFCFLDIRSPGLGDTAMYLCATSLERGANYGYTFGSGTRLTVV.

This chain uses TRBV27 with TRBJ2-7; 8 nucleotides match TRBD2. This CDR3 has 14 amino acids. The V and J ends lost 6 bases and 0 bases, in that order; junction bases with no gene match: 4. CDR1 and CDR2 (germline): MNHEY, SMNVEV (reference sequence). The CDR3 loop reads CASSLAGSSYEQYF. For the CDR3, the DNA is TGTGCCAGCAGCTTAGCGGGGAGCTCCTACGAGCAGTACTTC.

The chain uses TRBV13 and TRBJ2-7; D call uncertain. The CDR3 has 14 residues. Germline values: CDR1 PRHDT, CDR2 FYEKMQ (reference sequence). The V end was cut by 0 bases, the J end by 2 bases, with 8 bases between. The CDR3 bases are TGTGCCAGCAGCTTAGGTCCGGTGACCTACGAGCAGTACGTC. It is translated as CASSLGPVTYEQYV.

This sequence joins TRBV28 and TRBJ2-1; 7 positions agree with TRBD1. CDR1 MDHEN and CDR2 SYDVKM come from the germline V gene. CDR3 length: 15 residues. After removal of 2 bases from V and 0 bases from J, the junction contained 1 base not matched to a gene. CDR3 in amino acids: CASSLGTASYNEQFF. In nucleotides, the CDR3 is TGTGCCAGCAGTTTAGGGACAGCCTCCTACAATGAGCAGTTCTTC.